In this sample, the clone carrying this T cell receptor beta chain turned up many times. These data come from a study of neurological immune-mediated disorders. TCRdb redid the calling of the 5' RACE reads with MiXCR, one entry per CDR3 protein. The sample lists fewer than 25,000 distinct CDR3 sequences, roughly 12% occurring once. The length of the CDR3 is 17 residues. The trim removed 7 bases at V and 2 bases at J, leaving 13 bases unmatched. In germline, CDR1 is DFQATT, CDR2 SNEGSKA (reference sequence). 2 million unsorted PBMCs were stored in RNAlater at -80 °C before RNA extraction. This chain uses TRBV20-1 with TRBJ2-4, with 11 bases lining up with TRBD2. This TCR derives from a woman aged 40 to 50 with HTLV-1-associated myelopathy (HAM/TSP). Material: PBMCs. The CDR3 DNA reads as TGCAGTGGGGCTAGCGGGGGGATACGCCAATCCAAAAACATTCAGTACTTC. Translated, it gives CSGASGGIRQSKNIQYF.